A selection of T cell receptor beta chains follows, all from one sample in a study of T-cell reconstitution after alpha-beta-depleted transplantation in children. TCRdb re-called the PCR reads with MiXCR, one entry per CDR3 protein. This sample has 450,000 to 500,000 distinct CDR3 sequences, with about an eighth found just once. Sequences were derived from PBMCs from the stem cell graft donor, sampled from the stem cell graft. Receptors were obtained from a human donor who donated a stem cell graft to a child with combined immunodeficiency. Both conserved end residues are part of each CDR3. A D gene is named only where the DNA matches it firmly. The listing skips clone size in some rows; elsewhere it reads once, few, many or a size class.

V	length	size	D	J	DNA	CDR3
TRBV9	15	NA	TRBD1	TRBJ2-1	TGTGCCAGCAGCGTCCCCCGGGACAGTGACAATGAGCAGTTCTTC	CASSVPRDSDNEQFF
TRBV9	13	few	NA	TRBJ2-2	TGTGCCAGCAGCGCAGAGGACACCGGGGAGCTGTTTTTT	CASSAEDTGELFF
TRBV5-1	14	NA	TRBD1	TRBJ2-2	TGCGCCAGCAGCTTGGGACAGGGTTCCGGGGAGCTGTTTTTT	CASSLGQGSGELFF
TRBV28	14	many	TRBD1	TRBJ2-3	TGTGCCAGCGGGCCAACAGGGGTGGGAGATACGCAGTATTTT	CASGPTGVGDTQYF
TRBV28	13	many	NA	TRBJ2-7	TGTGCCAGCAGTTTACCAGCTATCTACGAGCAGTACTTC	CASSLPAIYEQYF
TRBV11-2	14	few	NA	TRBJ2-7	TGTGCCAGCAGCCCTCAACCAGGAGGAGACGAGCAGTACTTC	CASSPQPGGDEQYF
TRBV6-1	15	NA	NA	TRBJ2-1	TGTGCCAGCAGTGAATATGGGGCAGGCGTGGATGAGCAGTTCTTC	CASSEYGAGVDEQFF
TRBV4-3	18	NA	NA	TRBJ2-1	TGCGCCAGCAGCCGAGAGGGGTTAGGGGGAGTTGGCTACAATGAGCAGTTCTTC	CASSREGLGGVGYNEQFF
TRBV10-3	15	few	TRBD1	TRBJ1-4	TGTGCCATCAGTGAGTCCGGGACAGATAATGAAAAACTGTTTTTT	CAISESGTDNEKLFF
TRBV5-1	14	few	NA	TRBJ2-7	TGCGCCAGCAGCTTGGGTTACGGAGACTACGAGCAGTACTTC	CASSLGYGDYEQYF
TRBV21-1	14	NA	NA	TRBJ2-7	TGTGCCAGCAGCAATAGCGGGAATACCTACGAGCAGTACTTC	CASSNSGNTYEQYF
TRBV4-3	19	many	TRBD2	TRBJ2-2	TGCGCCAGCAGCCAAGGGGCCCCGGGACTAGCGGAGAACACCGGGGAGCTGTTTTTT	CASSQGAPGLAENTGELFF
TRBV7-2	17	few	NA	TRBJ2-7	TGTGCCAGCAGCTTAGCGGGGGTTGGATTAACCGGCTACGAGCAGTACTTC	CASSLAGVGLTGYEQYF
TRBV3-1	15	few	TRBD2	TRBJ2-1	TGTGCCAGCAGCGCGTCCCGACGCAGTAGCGGGAGGATGGTCTTC	CASSASRRSSGRMVF
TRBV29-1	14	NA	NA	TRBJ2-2	TGCAGCGCGGAGACTAGTAGCGACACCGGGGAGCTGTTTTTT	CSAETSSDTGELFF
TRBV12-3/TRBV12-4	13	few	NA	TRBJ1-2	TGTGCCAGCACCCTGGGGGGACGGCCGAGCTACACCTTC	CASTLGGRPSYTF
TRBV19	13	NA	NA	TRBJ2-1	TGTGCCAGTAGTACCAGCTCCTACAATGAGCAGTTCTTC	CASSTSSYNEQFF
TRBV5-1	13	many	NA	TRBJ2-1	TGCGCCAGCAGCTTCCAGGAGCCGGGACTCCAAGTATTC	CASSFQEPGLQVF
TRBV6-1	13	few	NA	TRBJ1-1	TGTGCCAGCAGTGACCTATGGGGCACTGAAGCTTTCTTT	CASSDLWGTEAFF
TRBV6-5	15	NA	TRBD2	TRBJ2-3	TGTGCCAGCAGTTACTCTTCTAGCGGTGCAGATACGCAGTATTTT	CASSYSSSGADTQYF
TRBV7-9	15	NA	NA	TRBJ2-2	TGTGCCAGCAGCCACCCCAGGAGACACACCGGGGAGCTGTTTTTT	CASSHPRRHTGELFF
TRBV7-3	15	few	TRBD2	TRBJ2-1	TGTGCCAGCAGCTTCCCCGGGACTAGTAATAATGAGCAGTTCTTC	CASSFPGTSNNEQFF
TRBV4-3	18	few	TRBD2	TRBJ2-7	TGCGCCAGCAGCCAAGATCGACTAGCGGGGGAGCTAGGCTACGAGCAGTACTTC	CASSQDRLAGELGYEQYF
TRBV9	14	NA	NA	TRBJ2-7	TGTGCCAGCAGCCCGGGACACATCTCCTACGAGCAGTACTTC	CASSPGHISYEQYF
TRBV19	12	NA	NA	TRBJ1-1	TGTGCCAGTACTAATAGGGACACTGAAGCTTTCTTT	CASTNRDTEAFF
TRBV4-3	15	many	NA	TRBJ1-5	TGCGCCAGCAGCCAAGCCCGGGGGCTCAATCAGCCCCAGCATTTT	CASSQARGLNQPQHF
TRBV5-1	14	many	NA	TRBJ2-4	TGCGCCAGCGCCATACAGGGGAGGGGAGACATTCAGTACTTC	CASAIQGRGDIQYF
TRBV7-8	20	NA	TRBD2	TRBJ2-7	TGTGCCAGCAGCTTTAGCATTCCCGGGACTAGCGGGAGCCTATCCTACGAGCAGTACTTC	CASSFSIPGTSGSLSYEQYF
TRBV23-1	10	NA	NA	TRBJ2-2	TGCGCCAGCAGTCCCGGGGAGCTGTTTTTT	CASSPGELFF
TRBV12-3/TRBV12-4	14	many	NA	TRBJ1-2	TGTGCCAGCAGCCCCTTTTGGGGGGACTATGGCTACACCTTC	CASSPFWGDYGYTF
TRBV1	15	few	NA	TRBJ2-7	TGCACCAGCAGCCAAGATAGGCGGGAGAGCTACGAGCAGTACTTC	CTSSQDRRESYEQYF
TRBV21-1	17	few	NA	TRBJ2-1	TGTGCCAGCAGCAGCCTGGGGGGTCCTAGCTCCTACAATGAGCAGTTCTTC	CASSSLGGPSSYNEQFF
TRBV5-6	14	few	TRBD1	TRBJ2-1	TGTGCCAGCAGCGCCACCGGGACAGACAATGAGCAGTTCTTC	CASSATGTDNEQFF
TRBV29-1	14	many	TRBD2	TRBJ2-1	TGCAGCGTTGGACAGACCTTTTCAGCGGGGGAGCAGTTCTTC	CSVGQTFSAGEQFF
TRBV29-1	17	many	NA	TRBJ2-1	TGCAGCGTGGACAGACAAAATAGCCCCCGACATTACAATGAGCAGTTCTTC	CSVDRQNSPRHYNEQFF
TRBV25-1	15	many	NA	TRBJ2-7	TGTGCCAGCAGTTTCTCGCGGGGACTTTCCTACGAGCAGTACTTC	CASSFSRGLSYEQYF
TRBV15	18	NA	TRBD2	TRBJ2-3	TGTGCCACCAGCAGACCTACTAGCGGGGGGTTTAGAGCAGATACGCAGTATTTT	CATSRPTSGGFRADTQYF
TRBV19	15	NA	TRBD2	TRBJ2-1	TGTGCCAGTAGCCGCTTAGCGGGAGGGAACAATGAGCAGTTCTTC	CASSRLAGGNNEQFF
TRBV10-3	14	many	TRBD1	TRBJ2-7	TGTGCCATCAGTGCTCGCGGGACAGGGAACGAGCAGTACTTC	CAISARGTGNEQYF
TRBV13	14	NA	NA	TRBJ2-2	TGTGCCAGCAGCTTAGGAGGGCACCTCGGGGAGCTGTTTTTT	CASSLGGHLGELFF
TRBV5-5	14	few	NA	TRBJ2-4	TGTGCCAGCAGCTCCCCAACCGGACGGGACATTCAGTACTTC	CASSSPTGRDIQYF
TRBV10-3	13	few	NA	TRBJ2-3	TGTGCCATCAGTGAGCCGGGTGCGGATACGCAGTATTTT	CAISEPGADTQYF
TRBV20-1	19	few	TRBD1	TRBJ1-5	TGCAGTGCTAGAGATAGTTTGGGACAGGGCCAATTGAGCAATCAGCCCCAGCATTTT	CSARDSLGQGQLSNQPQHF
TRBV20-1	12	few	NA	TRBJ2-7	TGCAGTGTCTGGAGCGTGGGAGCGGAGCAGTACTTC	CSVWSVGAEQYF
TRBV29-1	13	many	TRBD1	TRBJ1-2	TGCAGCATAGGGACAGCACGTGGCTATGGCTACACCTTC	CSIGTARGYGYTF
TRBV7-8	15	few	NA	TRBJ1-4	TGTGCCAGCAGCTTAGGTGACGGCCAGAATGAAAAACTGTTTTTT	CASSLGDGQNEKLFF